The 31 T cell receptor beta chains below come from one sample, sequenced in a study of blood T cell repertoires in COVID-19. Assay used: immunoSEQ multiplex PCR; TCRdb lists only in-frame clones, some missing. The sample holds around 250,000 clones, about 90% seen once. Sequenced input: PBMCs or T cells enriched from blood (not recorded which). Receptors originate from a human donor in a cohort exposed to, infected with or recovered from COVID-19 (not recorded which). The donor label of this sample is uncertain.

The chain recombines TRBV6-5 with TRBJ2-7; D might be TRBD1 (7 bases). The V and J ends lost 7 bases and 2 bases respectively, with 15 bases between them. The germline V gene has CDR1 MNHEY and CDR2 SVGAGI. This CDR3 contains 14 residues. CDR3 DNA: TGTGCCAGCACGGGGGCAGGGGGAGCCTACGAGCAGTACTTC. Encoded protein: CASTGAGGAYEQYF.

V usage is TRBV12-3 or TRBV12-4 and J usage is TRBJ1-2; TRBD1 aligns across 7 bases. V was clipped by 4 bases and J by 8 bases; unmatched bases: 4. This CDR3 spans 12 amino acids. The chain's CDR3 is CASSSGTVGYTF. The DNA for the CDR3 is TGTGCCAGCAGTTCGGGGACAGTCGGCTACACCTTC.

The chain couples TRBV19 to TRBJ2-1; tentative D call: TRBD1 (6 bases). The germline V and J ends were trimmed by 4 bases and 2 bases, with 9 bases remaining between them. CDR3 length: 14 residues. In germline, CDR1 is LNHDA, CDR2 SQIVND (reference sequence). The CDR3: CASSKQGTYNEQFF. The CDR3 nucleotides are TGTGCCAGTAGTAAACAGGGAACCTACAATGAGCAGTTCTTC.

Concerning this clone itself: Other DNA sequences of this sample code for an identical CDR3. The V and J genes are TRBV12-3 or TRBV12-4 and TRBJ1-5, with TRBD1 as a possible D gene (6 bases). V gave up 3 bases and J gave up 4 bases, with 7 bases separating them. The CDR3 totals 13 residues. The chain's CDR3 is CASSFRGNQPQHF. Here the CDR3 DNA reads TGTGCCAGCAGTTTTAGGGGGAATCAGCCCCAGCATTTT.

The chain uses TRBV28 and TRBJ2-2; TRBD2 might be the D (6 bases). The CDR3 has 16 residues. CDR1 and CDR2 from the germline V gene are MDHEN and SYDVKM. The V and J ends lost 6 bases and 2 bases respectively, with 16 bases between them. The chain's CDR3 is CASRPGGAGNTGELFF. CDR3 sequence (DNA): TGTGCCAGCAGACCCGGAGGGGCTGGTAACACCGGGGAGCTGTTTTTT.

This chain uses TRBV4-2 with TRBJ1-5; TRBD1 matches at 9 bases. From germline, CDR1 is LGHNA and CDR2 YNFKEQ. CDR3 size: 16 residues. The J segment lost 7 bases and the V segment lost 3 bases, leaving 10 bases of the junction unmatched. The CDR3 here is CASSHTTGGDFQPQHF. In DNA form, the CDR3 reads TGTGCCAGCAGCCATACTACAGGGGGCGATTTCCAGCCCCAGCATTTT.

The genes are TRBV19 and TRBJ1-6, with no clear D. Germline values: CDR1 LNHDA, CDR2 SQIVND (reference sequence). The CDR3 totals 12 residues. V lost 5 bases to trimming and J lost 9 bases, with 8 bases between them. CDR3 sequence (DNA): TGTGCCAGTAGTCAGAGGCTTTCACCCCTCCACTTT. It encodes CASSQRLSPLHF.

The chain has TRBV5-1 and TRBJ1-5; possibly TRBD1 for D (6 bases). Per the germline V gene, CDR1 is SGHRS and CDR2 is YFSETQ. The CDR3 consists of 15 residues. V gave up 4 bases and J gave up 2 bases, with 13 bases separating them. The CDR3 DNA follows: TGCGCCAGCAGCCCACAGGGTGGGGGCAATCAGCCCCAGCATTTT. It yields the protein CASSPQGGGNQPQHF.

The V and J genes are TRBV9 and TRBJ2-2; tentative D call: TRBD2 (6 bases). Trimming pared 0 bases from V and 2 bases from J, leaving 14 bases between. The CDR3 loop spans 17 amino acids. The germline V gene has CDR1 SGDLS and CDR2 YYNGEE. This CDR3 reads CASSVGGRGGNTGELFF. The CDR3, as DNA: TGTGCCAGCAGCGTAGGAGGGCGGGGAGGCAACACCGGGGAGCTGTTTTTT.

J is TRBJ1-2 and V is TRBV19; D is unresolved. CDR3 size: 16 residues. From germline, CDR1 is LNHDA and CDR2 SQIVND (reference sequence). The V gene lost 5 bases and the J gene lost 6 bases, with 22 bases spanning the gap. CDR3 DNA sequence: TGTGCCAGTAGTTCCTCGTACGGGAGCCCGAAGGATGGCTACACCTTC. Translated, it gives CASSSSYGSPKDGYTF.

J is TRBJ2-7 and V is TRBV11-1, with 7 positions matching TRBD1. J gave up 1 base and V 4 bases, and 4 bases lay outside the gene matches. This CDR3 is built from 14 residues. Per the germline V gene, CDR1 is SGHAT and CDR2 is FQDESV (reference sequence). The CDR3 region is CASSSRTGSYEQYF. For the CDR3, the DNA is TGTGCCAGCAGCTCCAGGACAGGTTCCTACGAGCAGTACTTC.

The V gene is TRBV5-1, the J gene TRBJ2-7; D not resolved. This CDR3 is 12 amino acids long. Germline V gives CDR1 SGHRS, CDR2 YFSETQ. The V end lost 2 bases, the J end lost 8 bases, and 11 bases lay between the germline ends. CDR3 residues: CASSFERAKQYF. The CDR3 nucleotides read TGCGCCAGCAGCTTCGAGCGTGCCAAGCAGTACTTC.

This clone came up a few times. This chain connects TRBV5-1 to TRBJ1-3, with 8 bases lining up with TRBD1. CDR3 length: 15 amino acids. Germline values: CDR1 SGHRS, CDR2 YFSETQ. With 3 bases clipped from V and 2 bases from J, the junction kept 4 bases outside the gene matches. The CDR3 coding sequence is TGCGCCAGCAGCTCCCAGACAGGGGCTGGAAACACCATATATTTT. It yields the protein CASSSQTGAGNTIYF. The whole variable domain, filled in from reference TRBV5-1 and TRBJ1-3, reads KAGVTQTPRYLIKTRGQQVTLSCSPISGHRSVSWYQQTPGQGLQFLFEYFSETQRNKGNFPGRFSGRQFSNSRSEMNVSTLELGDSALYLCASSSQTGAGNTIYFGEGSWLTVV.

The chain has TRBV7-6 and TRBJ2-5; TRBD2 might be the D (6 bases). V was pared by 5 bases and J by 10 bases, with 17 bases between. The germline V gene encodes CDR1 SGHVS and CDR2 FNYEAQ. The CDR3 totals 13 residues. The CDR3 is CASSPGLLVGQYF. The CDR3 DNA follows: TGTGCCAGCAGCCCGGGACTTCTTGTGGGCCAGTACTTC. Supplemented by reference TRBV7-6 and TRBJ2-5, the full variable domain reads GAGVSQSPRYKVTKRGQDVALRCDPISGHVSLYWYRQALGQGPEFLTYFNYEAQQDKSGLPNDRFSAERPEGSISTLTIQRTEQRDSAMYRCASSPGLLVGQYFGPGTRLLVL.

This chain connects TRBV13 to TRBJ2-7; 7 nucleotides match TRBD2. V dropped 3 bases and J dropped 3; count of bases not matched to a gene: 5. Germline V gene lookup returns CDR1 PRHDT and CDR2 FYEKMQ (reference sequence). The CDR3 is 14 residues long. CDR3 protein: CASSLTSGVYEQYF. The CDR3 bases are TGTGCCAGCAGCTTGACCAGCGGGGTCTACGAGCAGTACTTC.

Worth noting for this clone: One junction end does not reproduce the germline sequence, and a read error may be involved. The CDR3 loop is CASSKTGRSEFSF. DNA for the CDR3: TGTGCCAGCAGTAAGACAGGGAGGTCGGAGTTTAGCTTC. The J gene is TRBJ2-7, the V gene TRBV6-5; tentatively, D is TRBD1 (7 bases). The CDR3 spans 13 residues. Germline V gives CDR1 MNHEY, CDR2 SVGAGI.

This sequence joins TRBV5-1 and TRBJ1-3, with D unresolved. Germline lookup yields CDR1 SGHRS and CDR2 YFSETQ. CDR3 length: 16 residues. Trimming removed 2 bases at V and 4 bases at J, with 16 bases between. This chain's CDR3 is CASSFIGSVLGNTIYF. CDR3 sequence (DNA): TGCGCCAGCAGCTTCATCGGGTCGGTCCTCGGAAACACCATATATTTT.

The V call is TRBV29-1, the J call TRBJ1-2; D unresolved. V was trimmed by 6 bases and J by 4 bases, leaving 12 bases between them. Germline V lookup: CDR1 SQVTM, CDR2 ANQGSEA. The CDR3 runs 12 residues. The DNA for the CDR3 is TGCAGCGTCACGAGGGTAGGCTATGGCTACACCTTC. Its protein product is CSVTRVGYGYTF. Drawing the rest from reference TRBV29-1 and TRBJ1-2, the complete variable domain is SAVISQKPSRDICQRGTSLTIQCQVDSQVTMMFWYRQQPGQSLTLIATANQGSEATYESGFVIDKFPISRPNLTFSTLTVSNMSPEDSSIYLCSVTRVGYGYTFGSGTRLTVV.

The CDR3, as DNA: TGTGCCAGCAGCTCCCCCCGGACTGTTGGGCAGACCCAGTACTTC. The encoded protein is CASSSPRTVGQTQYF. The chain uses TRBV7-2 and TRBJ2-5; tentative D call: TRBD2 (5 bases). The CDR3 contains 15 residues. CDR1 and CDR2 (germline): SGHTA, FQGNSA. Deletions cut 4 bases from V and 6 bases from J, with 18 bases between. Complete variable domain (other parts from reference TRBV7-2 and TRBJ2-5): GAGVSQSPSNKVTEKGKDVELRCDPISGHTALYWYRQSLGQGLEFLIYFQGNSAPDKSGLPSDRFSAERTGGSVSTLTIQRTQQEDSAVYLCASSSPRTVGQTQYFGPGTRLLVL.

The chain combines TRBV5-6 with TRBJ2-5; 7 bases line up with TRBD1. The V segment lost 5 bases and the J segment 6 bases; nucleotides outside the gene matches: 7. The germline CDR1 and CDR2 sequences are SGHDT and YYEEEE. This CDR3 is 13 amino acids long. CDR3: CASRATGFKTQYF. In nucleotides, the CDR3 is TGTGCCAGCAGAGCGACAGGGTTTAAGACCCAGTACTTC.

The V and J genes are TRBV14 and TRBJ2-7, with 10 bases that match TRBD2. CDR1 and CDR2 (germline): SGHDN, FVKESK. The CDR3 is 12 residues long. V was clipped by 11 bases and J by 2 bases; unmatched bases: 3. The CDR3 DNA follows: TGTGCCTACAGCGGGGGGGCCTACGAGCAGTACTTC. It yields the protein CAYSGGAYEQYF.

This rearrangement joins TRBV30 to TRBJ2-7; possible D gene TRBD1, 5 bases. This CDR3 is 12 amino acids long. The germline gives CDR1 GTSNPN, CDR2 SVGIG (reference sequence). V was shortened by 5 bases and J by 1 base, with 9 bases between the two germline ends. CDR3 coding DNA: TGTGCCTGGGACAGTGCTTCCTACGAGCAGTACTTC. Translation: CAWDSASYEQYF. The full variable domain, completed using reference TRBV30 and TRBJ2-7, is SQTIHQWPATLVQPVGSPLSLECTVEGTSNPNLYWYRQAAGRGLQLLFYSVGIGQISSEVPQNLSASRPQDRQFILSSKKLLLSDSGFYLCAWDSASYEQYFGPGTRLTVT.

This chain connects TRBV3-1 (or the pseudogene TRBV3-2) to TRBJ1-5; 7 nucleotides agree with TRBD1. Germline assignment: CDR1 LGHDT and CDR2 YNNKEL (reference sequence). V gave up 1 base and J gave up 5 bases; unmatched junction bases: 8. The CDR3 runs to 16 residues. The CDR3 spells CASSQVLPGGDQPQHF. The CDR3 nucleotides are TGTGCCAGCAGCCAAGTTTTACCAGGGGGAGATCAGCCCCAGCATTTT.

The chain carries TRBV12-5 and TRBJ1-5, with D possibly matching TRBD1 (5 bases). The V gene's germline CDR1 is LGHNT and CDR2 FRNRAP. This CDR3 is built from 15 residues. The V and J ends lost 6 bases and 0 bases respectively, with 12 bases between them. CDR3 sequence: CASGSGTDSNQPQHF. Written as DNA, the CDR3 is TGTGCTAGTGGCTCCGGGACTGATAGCAATCAGCCCCAGCATTTT.

The chain combines TRBV5-6 with TRBJ2-1; 8 bases match TRBD2. J lost 7 bases, V lost 4 bases, and 7 bases had no gene match. The CDR3 sequence is 14 residues long. In germline, CDR1 is SGHDT, CDR2 YYEEEE. The DNA of the CDR3 is TGTGCCAGCAGCAAGATGGGACTAGATAATGAGCAGTTCTTC. Translation gives CASSKMGLDNEQFF.

The chain couples TRBV5-1 to TRBJ1-2; D is perhaps TRBD1 (6 bases). Trimming removed 3 bases at V and 3 bases at J, with 12 bases between. This CDR3 comprises 14 residues. Germline V gene sequence: CDR1 SGHRS, CDR2 YFSETQ. The CDR3 DNA reads as TGCGCCAGCAGCTCGGCAGGGGCAGACTATGGCTACACCTTC. Amino acid sequence: CASSSAGADYGYTF. Full variable domain (rest looked up from reference TRBV5-1 and TRBJ1-2): KAGVTQTPRYLIKTRGQQVTLSCSPISGHRSVSWYQQTPGQGLQFLFEYFSETQRNKGNFPGRFSGRQFSNSRSEMNVSTLELGDSALYLCASSSAGADYGYTFGSGTRLTVV.

The V gene is TRBV9, the J gene TRBJ2-7; possible D gene TRBD1, 6 bases. The CDR3 contains 13 residues. V lost 4 bases and J 3 bases, leaving 11 bases between the germline ends. CDR1 is SGDLS and CDR2 is YYNGEE in the germline V gene. The CDR3 nucleotides read TGTGCCAGCAGCCTGGACAGTGACTACGAGCAGTACTTC. Translation: CASSLDSDYEQYF.

J is TRBJ2-7 and V is TRBV2, with a possible D match to TRBD1 (7 bases). V was pared by 6 bases and J by 3 bases, with 12 bases between. CDR1 is SNHLY, CDR2 FYNNEI, per germline. The CDR3 runs to 13 residues. In nucleotides, the CDR3 is TGTGCCAGCAGGGCGGGACAGCTCTACGAGCAGTACTTC. The encoded protein is CASRAGQLYEQYF.

The chain joins TRBV5-5 to TRBJ1-3, with 12 bases aligning to TRBD1. CDR1 and CDR2 from the germline V gene are SGHKS and YYEKEE (reference sequence). The CDR3 is 19 amino acids. J was trimmed by 3 bases and V by 3 bases; bases with no gene match: 13. This chain's CDR3 is CASSSRRDRGLFGGNTIYF. In nucleotides, the CDR3 is TGTGCCAGCAGCTCGAGGAGGGACAGGGGGCTGTTTGGTGGAAACACCATATATTTT.

In this sample, this clone turned up once. The DNA for the CDR3 is TGTGCCAGCAGGACAGGACTCTATGGCTACACCTTC. Protein product: CASRTGLYGYTF. This chain connects TRBV27 to TRBJ1-2, with a possible D match to TRBD1 (6 bases). This CDR3 is 12 amino acids long. In germline, CDR1 is MNHEY, CDR2 SMNVEV (reference sequence). V gave up 6 bases and J gave up 4 bases, with 9 bases separating them.

The V gene is TRBV6-2 or TRBV6-3, the J gene TRBJ1-2; the D is unclear. The CDR3 sequence is 14 residues long. Germline lookup yields CDR1 MNHEY and CDR2 SVGEGT. Deletions cut 5 bases from V and 5 bases from J, with 15 bases between. The CDR3 coding sequence is TGTGCCAGCAGTACGGGTCGAAATTTTTATGGCTACACCTTC. Translating it yields CASSTGRNFYGYTF.